The 21 T cell receptor beta chains below all came from one sample that was sequenced in a study of OX40 agonist ivuxolimab in advanced cancers. Using immunoSEQ multiplex PCR, the repertoire was profiled, and TCRdb retains in-frame clones only, with some absent. The sample contains around 66,000 clones, about 85% of which appear only once. The sequenced sample was CD4+ or CD8+ T cells sorted from blood, obtained in a trial of the OX40 agonist ivuxolimab. Receptors were obtained from an adult with an advanced solid tumor such as melanoma, head and neck, liver or kidney cancer.

This clone was found once. The chain links TRBV7-6 to TRBJ1-1; tentatively, D is TRBD1 (5 bases). CDR3 length equals 13 residues. Trimming took off 5 bases at V and 3 bases at J, with 10 bases between the two ends. From germline, CDR1 is SGHVS and CDR2 FNYEAQ. In DNA, the CDR3 is TGTGCCAGCAGCCGACAGTTGTACACTGAAGCTTTCTTT. As protein: CASSRQLYTEAFF. Variable domain in full (rest from reference TRBV7-6 and TRBJ1-1): GAGVSQSPRYKVTKRGQDVALRCDPISGHVSLYWYRQALGQGPEFLTYFNYEAQQDKSGLPNDRFSAERPEGSISTLTIQRTEQRDSAMYRCASSRQLYTEAFFGQGTRLTVV.

The chain uses TRBV28 and TRBJ2-1; 7 bases are a match to TRBD1. The CDR3 is 15 residues long. Germline V gene data show CDR1 as MDHEN and CDR2 as SYDVKM. Trimming took 5 bases from V and 5 from J; bases not matched to a gene: 9. Written as DNA, the CDR3 is TGTGCCAGCAGTCCGACCGGGACAGTCCACAATGAGCAGTTCTTC. Translated: CASSPTGTVHNEQFF.

The chain has TRBV9 and TRBJ2-3, with D perhaps TRBD1 or TRBD2 (5 bases each). The V gene lost 2 bases and the J gene lost 2 bases, with 12 bases spanning the gap. CDR3 length: 15 residues. Germline V gene data show CDR1 as SGDLS and CDR2 as YYNGEE. The DNA of the CDR3 is TGTGCCAGCAGCGTCCGGGACGGTATCACAGATACGCAGTATTTT. This gives the protein CASSVRDGITDTQYF.

This chain uses TRBV14 with TRBJ2-1; D is undetermined. V was shortened by 4 bases and J by 10 bases, with 8 bases between the two germline ends. The V gene's germline CDR1 is SGHDN and CDR2 FVKESK. The CDR3 contains 11 residues. The CDR3 here is CASSLHSEQFF. CDR3 coding DNA: TGTGCCAGCAGCCTCCATTCGGAGCAGTTCTTC.

V is TRBV19 and J is TRBJ2-3, with a weak D call TRBD1 (5 bases). Trimming pared 2 bases from V and 3 bases from J, leaving 9 bases between. Germline assignment: CDR1 LNHDA and CDR2 SQIVND (reference sequence). The CDR3 loop spans 14 amino acids. CDR3 sequence: CASSIQGGTDTQYF. As DNA, the CDR3 is TGTGCCAGTAGTATACAGGGTGGAACAGATACGCAGTATTTT.

This clone was detected only once. This chain uses TRBV9 with TRBJ2-3; D is possibly TRBD1 or TRBD2 (6 bases each). The length of the CDR3 is 17 residues. Trimming removed 0 bases from V and 5 bases from J, with 19 bases in between. Germline assignment: CDR1 SGDLS and CDR2 YYNGEE. CDR3 bases: TGTGCCAGCAGCGTAGGTGAGGGGGGCCCAGCTAGAGATACGCAGTATTTT. This encodes CASSVGEGGPARDTQYF.

The chain couples TRBV5-4 to TRBJ2-5; 8 positions match TRBD1. The germline V gene encodes CDR1 SGHNT and CDR2 YYREEE (reference sequence). After removal of 0 bases from V and 5 bases from J, the junction contained 0 bases not matched to a gene. The CDR3 is 13 amino acids. The CDR3 is CASSLDRGETQYF. CDR3 nucleotide sequence: TGTGCCAGCAGCTTGGACAGGGGGGAGACCCAGTACTTC.

Only one count was recorded for this clone. The chain is built from TRBV15 and TRBJ1-5, with unresolved D. The V gene lost 1 base and the J gene lost 0 bases, with 7 bases spanning the gap. Germline V CDR1 and CDR2: LNHNV, YYDKDF (reference sequence). The CDR3 covers 15 residues. Written as DNA, the CDR3 is TGTGCCACCAGCAGAGGGGCAAGTAGCAATCAGCCCCAGCATTTT. It yields the protein CATSRGASSNQPQHF.

The genes are TRBV5-6 and TRBJ2-7; tentatively, D is TRBD2 (6 bases). V was clipped by 0 bases and J by 0 bases, with 10 bases between them. CDR1 and CDR2 (germline): SGHDT, YYEEEE. The CDR3 is 15 amino acids. For the CDR3, the DNA is TGTGCCAGCAGCTTGGATTCCGGGGGCTCCTACGAGCAGTACTTC. Translated, it gives CASSLDSGGSYEQYF.

This rearrangement joins TRBV2 to TRBJ2-7; the D gene could be TRBD1 or TRBD2 (5 bases each). Per the germline V gene, CDR1 is SNHLY and CDR2 is FYNNEI. The CDR3 loop spans 12 amino acids. V was trimmed by 6 bases and J by 2 bases, leaving 8 bases between them. Written as DNA, the CDR3 is TGTGCCAGCAGGGGGGAAACCTACGAGCAGTACTTC. Translating gives CASRGETYEQYF.

This clone showed up just a few times. The chain recombines TRBV11-2 with TRBJ1-1; TRBD1 matches at 7 bases. J gave up 1 base and V 5 bases, and 7 bases lay outside the gene matches. The CDR3 covers 15 residues. The germline V gene has CDR1 SGHAT and CDR2 FQNNGV. The DNA of the CDR3 is TGTGCCAGCAGCCGGCCGGGACAGACGAACACTGAAGCTTTCTTT. This gives the protein CASSRPGQTNTEAFF. The full variable domain, with the rest looked up from reference TRBV11-2 and TRBJ1-1, is EAGVAQSPRYKIIEKRQSVAFWCNPISGHATLYWYQQILGQGPKLLIQFQNNGVVDDSQLPKDRFSAERLKGVDSTLKIQPAKLEDSAVYLCASSRPGQTNTEAFFGQGTRLTVV.

The V call is TRBV5-1, the J call TRBJ2-2, with D possibly matching TRBD2 (5 bases). CDR3 length: 14 residues. V was pared by 2 bases and J by 2 bases, with 7 bases between. The germline V gene encodes CDR1 SGHRS and CDR2 YFSETQ. The CDR3 sequence: CASSFGGNTGELFF. Here the CDR3 DNA reads TGCGCCAGCAGCTTCGGAGGCAACACCGGGGAGCTGTTTTTT. Complete variable domain (other parts from reference TRBV5-1 and TRBJ2-2): KAGVTQTPRYLIKTRGQQVTLSCSPISGHRSVSWYQQTPGQGLQFLFEYFSETQRNKGNFPGRFSGRQFSNSRSEMNVSTLELGDSALYLCASSFGGNTGELFFGEGSRLTVL.

This chain joins TRBV29-1 and TRBJ2-6; unclear D gene. The CDR3 has 11 amino acids. Deletions cut 7 bases from V and 6 bases from J, with 7 bases between. In germline, CDR1 is SQVTM, CDR2 ANQGSEA. CDR3 loop: CSAQEANVLTF. The CDR3 nucleotides read TGCAGCGCCCAGGAGGCCAACGTCCTGACTTTC.

This rearrangement joins TRBV19 to TRBJ1-1; D perhaps matches TRBD1 (5 bases). Germline V gene sequence: CDR1 LNHDA, CDR2 SQIVND (reference sequence). This CDR3 region has 14 residues. The V end was cut by 7 bases, the J end by 0 bases, with 12 bases between. The CDR3 DNA sequence: TGTGCCAGTAATGTCGTGGGACTGAACACTGAAGCTTTCTTT. Its protein product is CASNVVGLNTEAFF.

The chain employs TRBV7-8 and TRBJ2-1; no clear D. The CDR3 covers 13 residues. V lost 5 bases and J 6 bases, leaving 11 bases between the germline ends. Germline V gives CDR1 SGHVS, CDR2 FQNEAQ. CDR3 sequence (DNA): TGTGCCAGCAGCCCCCCGGTCGGCAATGAGCAGTTCTTC. Translated, it gives CASSPPVGNEQFF.

The J gene is TRBJ2-3, the V gene TRBV7-2; D might be TRBD1 or TRBD2, each matching 6 bases. Trimming left V 1 base short and J 1 base short, with 15 bases between. CDR3 size: 17 residues. CDR1 is SGHTA and CDR2 is FQGNSA in the germline V gene. CDR3 in DNA: TGTGCCAGCAGCTTAGACCTCACCGGGGGCCGCACAGATACGCAGTATTTT. It is translated as CASSLDLTGGRTDTQYF.

In this sample, this clone turned up once. As DNA, the CDR3 is TGTGCCAGTACGCTACAGGGTATTGGCAATCAGCCCCAGCATTTT. Translation gives CASTLQGIGNQPQHF. The chain combines TRBV19 with TRBJ1-5; TRBD1 might be the D (6 bases). V was trimmed by 7 bases and J by 2 bases, leaving 15 bases between them. CDR1 and CDR2 from the germline V gene are LNHDA and SQIVND (reference sequence). The CDR3 length is 15 residues.

CDR3: CASSLLMNTEAFF. As DNA, the CDR3 is TGTGCCAGCAGCCTCTTGATGAACACTGAAGCTTTCTTT. V usage is TRBV5-4 and J usage is TRBJ1-1, with D unresolved. The CDR3 is 13 amino acids. The V end lost 4 bases, the J end lost 0 bases, and 7 bases lay between the germline ends. CDR1 and CDR2 from the germline V gene are SGHNT and YYREEE (reference sequence).

Turning to this clone: The same CDR3 also results from other DNA sequences found in this sample. J is TRBJ2-2 and V is TRBV5-1; 12 bases map to TRBD2. Germline V CDR1 and CDR2: SGHRS, YFSETQ. This CDR3 spans 15 amino acids. The V and J ends lost 5 bases and 4 bases, in that order; junction bases with no gene match: 3. The CDR3 coding sequence is TGCGCCAGCAGGACTAGCGGGGGTGGCACCGGGGAGCTGTTTTTT. Translating gives CASRTSGGGTGELFF.

The V call is TRBV7-9, the J call TRBJ2-1; TRBD2 aligns across 12 bases. The J segment lost 5 bases and the V segment lost 5 bases, leaving 13 bases of the junction unmatched. CDR1 is SEHNR and CDR2 is FQNEAQ in the germline V gene (reference sequence). The CDR3 sequence is 18 residues long. DNA for the CDR3: TGTGCCAGCAGCCTGAAACTCCGACTAGCGGGAGCCCACAATGAGCAGTTCTTC. This gives the protein CASSLKLRLAGAHNEQFF.

V is TRBV27 and J is TRBJ1-2; 7 bases agree with TRBD1. This CDR3 has 14 amino acids. CDR1 is MNHEY and CDR2 is SMNVEV in the germline V gene (reference sequence). The J segment lost 4 bases and the V segment lost 5 bases, leaving 7 bases of the junction unmatched. CDR3 protein: CASSPRGQVYGYTF. The CDR3 bases are TGTGCCAGCAGTCCAAGAGGACAGGTCTATGGCTACACCTTC.